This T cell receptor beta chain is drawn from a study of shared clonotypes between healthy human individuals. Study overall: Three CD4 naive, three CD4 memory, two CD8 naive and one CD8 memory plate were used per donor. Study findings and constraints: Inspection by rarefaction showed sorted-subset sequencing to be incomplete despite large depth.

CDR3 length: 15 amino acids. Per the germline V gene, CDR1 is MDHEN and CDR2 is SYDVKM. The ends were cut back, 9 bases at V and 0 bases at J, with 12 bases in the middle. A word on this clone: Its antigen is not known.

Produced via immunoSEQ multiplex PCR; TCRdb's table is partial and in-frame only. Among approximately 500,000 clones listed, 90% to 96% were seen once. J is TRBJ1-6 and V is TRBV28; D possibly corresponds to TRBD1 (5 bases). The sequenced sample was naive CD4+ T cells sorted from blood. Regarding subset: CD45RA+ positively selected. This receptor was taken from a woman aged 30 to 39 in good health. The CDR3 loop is CASYGGSSYNSPLHF. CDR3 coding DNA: TGTGCCAGTTACGGGGGGAGCTCCTATAATTCACCCCTCCACTTT.